This TCR beta chain was recovered during a study of human T cells and chemical hapten exposure (dated by TCRdb to 2020 to 2022). Background for the entire study: For sensitization, 2% DPC in acetone was applied to a roughly 2 cm by roughly 2 cm area of upper inner arm skin. Twenty-nine alopecia patients provided blood for TCR sequencing at one to four time points (pre-sensitization, 2, 6 and 24 weeks). The mostly female patient cohort included alopecia areata with under or over 50% scalp involvement, alopecia totalis and alopecia universalis. Patch testing was performed on the upper back with Finn chambers containing 0.01% DPC, and the patch tests were scored after 6 days according to International Contact Dermatitis Research Group standards. Libraries were pooled for sequencing, and per-sample TCR yields varied mainly because of small differences in library volumes within the pool. Patient blood was sampled pre-sensitization (week 0) and at 2, 6 and about 24 weeks after DPC sensitization. This study followed changes in the peripheral blood TCR repertoire in vivo during primary and secondary sensitization of alopecia patients to the hapten diphenylcyclopropenone (DPC). Throughout the study period of roughly 24 weeks, patients also received therapeutic DPC doses to the scalp every week. General study outcomes and caveats: Significantly more large CDR3 similarity clusters were formed by expanded TCRs than by pre-sensitization or healthy control sets, consistent with antigen-driven responses. After repeated subsampling, the strength of the expansion versus patch-test correlation and the threshold at which it became significant changed. Patch test score was positively correlated with the number of PT1 expanded TCRs, with significance at thresholds 8, 16 and 32 but not at 4. DPC sensitization did not change how many TCRs were above 1 in 1000 frequency, and no evidence was found of alterations in global repertoire structure. Because all patients had alopecia, a presumed autoimmune disease, the immune response of the patients might differ from that of healthy individuals.

The library was built by means of RACE. Sequenced using a NextSeq 500. During library preparation, unique molecular identifiers were attached to individual cDNA molecules so that TCRs could be counted in a quantitative, reproducible way. From each blood RNA sample, both TCR alpha and TCR beta chains were sequenced. The authors' analysis ran thus. Samples had a median of roughly 87,000 TCRs, with a range from roughly 23,224 to 750,000. The Decombinator software suite was used to annotate V, J and CDR3 in the TCR reads. To make PS versus PT1 abundance plots, every sample was subsampled to the same number of TCRs (28,000). Expanded TCRs were defined as absent before sensitization and observed at least eight times at the 2-week time point. TCRdb reran the public reads through fastp at Q25 and MiXCR, keeping productive beta chains. Each record represents a unique CDR3 protein, reported with the most common genes and DNA among its rows. TCRdb's processing, not the study's, gives the V and J calls here. For this sample the table gives approximately 80,000 distinct CDR3 sequences, of which 10% to 13% were detected only once. The top ten clonotypes cover 2% to 2.5% of the sample.

The cysteine opens and the phenylalanine closes a CDR3 of 14 amino acids. The retained sequence is limited to the CDR3, 42 bases, with the frame set at the first base. The germline V gene (reference sequence) gives CDR1 as SGHNT and CDR2 as YYREEE. V gives up 4 bases and J gives up 1 base, and the segment between their germline ends measures 11 bases. This clonotype was detected only a few times. The specificity of this receptor is unknown. No per-base quality is available; no much larger clone lies one base away. This sample's time point label indicates: patch test 2, 6 weeks after DPC sensitization. In the paper's terms, the treatment or condition label means: therapeutic diphenylcyclopropenone sensitization with weekly scalp DPC. At each patch-test visit, blood was drawn before the patch test was applied. Eligible patients were aged 18 to 70, diagnosed with alopecia, deemed suitable for DPC therapy, and excluded if pregnant. Unfractionated whole blood was collected in Tempus Blood RNA tubes, and total RNA was extracted from that blood.

The chain joins TRBV5-4 to TRBJ2-5; no D gene can be assigned with confidence. Sample: whole blood, taken in connection with sensitization to the hapten diphenylcyclopropenone (DPC). The sequence was collected from a woman aged 25 to 45 with alopecia areata. Some clones in this sample may be carry-over from other donors' samples. Read as DNA, the sequence is TGTGCCAGCAGCGCCGCAACCATCCAAGAGACCCAGTACTTC. Translated, it reads CASSAATIQETQYF.